The 13 T cell receptor beta chains below all came from one sample that was sequenced in a study of blood T cells in healthy people across ages. The second PCR ran about 6 to 12 cycles with a sample-barcoded 5' primer and J-beta primers. TCRdb used MiXCR to reprocess the 5' RACE reads, holding one entry per CDR3 protein. The repertoire includes about 1,500,000 distinct CDR3 sequences, roughly 40% of them detected once, and roughly 7.9% sits in the top ten. What was sequenced was blood. The receptors shown here come from a woman between 18 and 29 years old in good health.

The CDR3 loop reads CASPFPGTNTDTQYF. In DNA, the CDR3 is TGTGCCAGCCCCTTTCCCGGGACCAACACAGATACGCAGTATTTT. The rearrangement uses TRBV7-9 and TRBJ2-3, with D possibly being TRBD1 or TRBD2 (5 bases each). The CDR3 loop spans 15 amino acids. Trimming took 8 bases from V and 2 from J, leaving 17 bases between them. CDR1 is SEHNR, CDR2 FQNEAQ, per germline (reference sequence).

The chain couples TRBV20-1 to TRBJ1-2, with a possible D match to TRBD1 (6 bases). This CDR3 contains 14 residues. Germline assignment: CDR1 DFQATT and CDR2 SNEGSKA (reference sequence). V gave up 5 bases and J gave up 5 bases, with 18 bases separating them. As DNA, the CDR3 is TGCAGTGCTCCCGAGCCGGGAACAGGGTATGGCTACACCTTC. Translating gives CSAPEPGTGYGYTF.

The genes are TRBV20-1 and TRBJ2-1; possible D gene TRBD2, 8 bases. Trimming removed 6 bases from V and 2 bases from J, with 20 bases in between. The length of the CDR3 is 16 residues. Germline CDR1 is DFQATT and CDR2 is SNEGSKA (reference sequence). The CDR3 DNA is TGCAGTGCCCCCAGGGGGACGGGAGGGACCTACAATGAGCAGTTCTTC. It is translated as CSAPRGTGGTYNEQFF.

This chain links TRBV20-1 with TRBJ2-1; TRBD2 aligns across 13 bases. The V segment lost 5 bases and the J segment 8 bases; nucleotides outside the gene matches: 9. The CDR3 contains 15 residues. Germline CDR1 is DFQATT and CDR2 is SNEGSKA (reference sequence). CDR3 in DNA: TGCAGTGCTCCCAAACTAGCGGGAGGGATGGATGAGCAGTTCTTC. This codes for CSAPKLAGGMDEQFF.

V gene TRBV12-3 or TRBV12-4 combines with J gene TRBJ2-3; 15 bases match TRBD2. Trimming removed 5 bases from V and 2 bases from J; junction bases left unmatched: 5. The CDR3 consists of 17 residues. In nucleotides, the CDR3 is TGTGCCAGCAGTCTCTGGACTAGCGGGGGGGCCACAGATACGCAGTATTTT. It translates to CASSLWTSGGATDTQYF.

The rearrangement uses TRBV20-1 and TRBJ1-2; TRBD1 is a possible D gene (5 bases). CDR1 and CDR2 (germline): DFQATT, SNEGSKA (reference sequence). The CDR3 loop spans 14 amino acids. Trimming left V 6 bases short and J 4 bases short, with 18 bases between. CDR3 loop: CSAQIRGSGYGYTF. CDR3 nucleotide sequence: TGCAGTGCCCAAATCCGGGGGTCCGGCTATGGCTACACCTTC.

The V gene is TRBV6-5, the J gene TRBJ1-3; D gene ambiguous. Germline V lookup: CDR1 MNHEY, CDR2 SVGAGI. The CDR3 is made up of 13 amino acids. Trimming shortened V by 6 bases and J by 0 bases, and 6 bases separated the two germline ends. CDR3 loop: CASSESSGNTIYF. CDR3 nucleotides: TGTGCCAGCAGCGAAAGCTCTGGAAACACCATATATTTT.

The rearrangement links TRBV7-2 to TRBJ2-7, with D hard to call. The CDR3 runs to 13 residues. V dropped 6 bases and J dropped 3 bases, with 12 bases sitting between them. Germline CDR1 and CDR2: SGHTA and FQGNSA. The DNA of the CDR3 is TGTGCCAGCAGTCACGGTGGGAACTACGAGCAGTACTTC. It encodes CASSHGGNYEQYF.

The chain employs TRBV27 and TRBJ2-5; no reliable D call. Trimming pared 6 bases from V and 4 bases from J, leaving 18 bases between. Germline assignment: CDR1 MNHEY and CDR2 SMNVEV (reference sequence). The CDR3 is made up of 15 amino acids. The CDR3 is CASRLPQTESETQYF. The CDR3 nucleotides are TGTGCCAGCAGACTGCCACAGACGGAGTCAGAGACCCAGTACTTC.

This clonotype has more than one count but fewer than ten. This may come from a read error, since a much larger clone is one base off. This chain joins TRBV7-9 and TRBJ2-1; 8 nucleotides align to TRBD1. The closer fit of TRBJ2-7 to the DNA end suggests the J call may be wrong. The CDR3 is made up of 13 amino acids. Germline V CDR1 and CDR2: SEHNR, FQNEAQ (reference sequence). The CDR3 reads CASDRGSYNEQYF. DNA for the CDR3: TGTGCCAGCGACAGGGGCTCCTACAATGAGCAGTACTTC.

The gene calls are TRBV20-1 and TRBJ2-7; 10 bases match TRBD1. There are 15 residues in the CDR3. The germline gives CDR1 DFQATT, CDR2 SNEGSKA (reference sequence). J was trimmed by 5 bases and V by 3 bases; bases with no gene match: 10. The CDR3 protein is CSASPGTGEDDEQYF. The CDR3 nucleotides read TGCAGTGCTAGCCCCGGGACAGGGGAAGATGACGAGCAGTACTTC.

This clonotype was seen a handful of times. This rearrangement joins TRBV6-1 to TRBJ1-1, with D possibly TRBD1 on 5 matching bases. Germline loops: CDR1 MNHNS, CDR2 SASEGT. The CDR3 covers 15 residues. With 8 bases removed from V and 0 bases from J, the gap between germline ends came to 16 bases. The CDR3 nucleotides are TGTGCCAGCCAGCGGGGAGGGACCTTGAACACTGAAGCTTTCTTT. Residues: CASQRGGTLNTEAFF.

This clonotype was observed a few times. The chain recombines TRBV24-1 with TRBJ2-2; no definite D call. The germline gives CDR1 KGHDR, CDR2 SFDVKD. This CDR3 comprises 14 residues. Deletions cut 1 base from V and 2 bases from J, with 4 bases between. CDR3 loop: CATSDFPNTGELFF. For the CDR3, the DNA is TGTGCCACCAGTGATTTCCCAAACACCGGGGAGCTGTTTTTT.